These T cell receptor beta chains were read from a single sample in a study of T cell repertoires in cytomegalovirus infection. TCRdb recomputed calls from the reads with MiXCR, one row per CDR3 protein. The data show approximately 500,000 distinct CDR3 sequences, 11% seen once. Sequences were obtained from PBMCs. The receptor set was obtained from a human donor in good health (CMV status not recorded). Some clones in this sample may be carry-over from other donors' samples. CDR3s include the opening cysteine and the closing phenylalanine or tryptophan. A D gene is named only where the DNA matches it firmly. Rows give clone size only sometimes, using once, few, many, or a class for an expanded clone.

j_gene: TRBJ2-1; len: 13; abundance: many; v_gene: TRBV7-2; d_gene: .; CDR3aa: CASSLAESYEQFF; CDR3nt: TGTGCCAGCAGCTTAGCGGAGAGCTATGAGCAGTTCTTC
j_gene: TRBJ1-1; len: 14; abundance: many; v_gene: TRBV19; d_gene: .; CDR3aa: CASMVSGLNTEAFF; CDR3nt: TGTGCCAGTATGGTATCGGGCCTGAACACTGAAGCTTTCTTT
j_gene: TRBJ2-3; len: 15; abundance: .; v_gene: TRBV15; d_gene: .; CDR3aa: CATSRGQGGTDTQYF; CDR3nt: TGTGCCACCAGCAGAGGACAGGGAGGAACAGATACGCAGTATTTT
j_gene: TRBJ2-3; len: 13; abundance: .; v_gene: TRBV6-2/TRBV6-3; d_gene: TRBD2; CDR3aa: CASKRGGADTQYF; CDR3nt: TGTGCCAGCAAACGGGGGGGCGCAGATACGCAGTATTTT
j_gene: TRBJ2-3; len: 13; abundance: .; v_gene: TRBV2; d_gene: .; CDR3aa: CASNTGDSDTQYF; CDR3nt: TGTGCCAGCAACACAGGGGACTCAGATACGCAGTATTTT
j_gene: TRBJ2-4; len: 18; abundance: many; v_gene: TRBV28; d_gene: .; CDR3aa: CASRRRDRLPLAKNIQYF; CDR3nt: TGTGCCAGCAGACGGAGGGATAGACTGCCACTAGCCAAAAACATTCAGTACTTC
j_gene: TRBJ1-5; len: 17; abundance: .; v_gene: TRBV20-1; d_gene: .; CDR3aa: CSARDPGGTHSNQPQHF; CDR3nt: TGCAGTGCTAGAGATCCGGGGGGGACCCATAGCAATCAGCCCCAGCATTTT
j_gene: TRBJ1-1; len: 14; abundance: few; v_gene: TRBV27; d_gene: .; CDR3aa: CASSPYGQNTEAFF; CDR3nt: TGTGCCAGCAGTCCTTATGGGCAGAACACTGAAGCTTTCTTT
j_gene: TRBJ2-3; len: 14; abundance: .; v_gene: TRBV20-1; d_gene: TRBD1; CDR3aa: CSATGTGSTDTQYF; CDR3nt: TGCAGTGCGACCGGGACAGGGAGCACAGATACGCAGTATTTT
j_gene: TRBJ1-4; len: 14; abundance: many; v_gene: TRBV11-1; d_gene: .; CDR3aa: CASSERTTNEKLFF; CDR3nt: TGTGCCAGCAGCGAGAGGACAACGAATGAAAAACTGTTTTTT
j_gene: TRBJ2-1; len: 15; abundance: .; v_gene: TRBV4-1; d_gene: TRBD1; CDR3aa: CASSQGQGAHNEQFF; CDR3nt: TGCGCCAGCAGCCAGGGCCAGGGGGCACACAATGAGCAGTTCTTC
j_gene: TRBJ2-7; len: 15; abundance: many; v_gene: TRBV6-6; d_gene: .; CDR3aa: CASNSPGQGSYEQYF; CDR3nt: TGTGCCAGCAACTCTCCGGGACAAGGATCCTACGAGCAGTACTTC
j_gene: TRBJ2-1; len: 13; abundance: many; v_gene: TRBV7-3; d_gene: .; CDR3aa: CASSLASNTEQFF; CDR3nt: TGTGCCAGCAGCTTAGCTAGTAACACTGAGCAGTTCTTC
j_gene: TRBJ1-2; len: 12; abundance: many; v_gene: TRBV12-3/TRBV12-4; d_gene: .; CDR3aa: CASSADPWGYTF; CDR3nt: TGTGCCAGCAGTGCGGACCCCTGGGGCTACACCTTC
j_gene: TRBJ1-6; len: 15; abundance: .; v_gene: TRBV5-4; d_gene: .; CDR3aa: CASSLEGGSWSPLHF; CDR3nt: TGTGCCAGCAGCTTGGAGGGCGGGAGCTGGTCACCCCTCCACTTT
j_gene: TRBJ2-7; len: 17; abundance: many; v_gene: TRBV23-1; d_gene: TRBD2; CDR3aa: CASSQNPEREVSYEQYF; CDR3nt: TGCGCCAGCAGTCAAAATCCCGAGCGGGAGGTCTCCTACGAGCAGTACTTC
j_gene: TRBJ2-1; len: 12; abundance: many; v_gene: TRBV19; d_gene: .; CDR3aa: CASKEGLGEQFF; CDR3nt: TGTGCCAGTAAGGAGGGACTGGGCGAGCAGTTCTTC
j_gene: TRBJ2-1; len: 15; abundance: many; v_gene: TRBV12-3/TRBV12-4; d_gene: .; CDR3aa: CASRLESSSYNEQFF; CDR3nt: TGTGCCAGCAGACTAGAATCGAGCTCCTACAATGAGCAGTTCTTC
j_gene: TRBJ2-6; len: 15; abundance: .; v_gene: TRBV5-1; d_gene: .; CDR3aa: CASSLIGSGANVLTF; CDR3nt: TGCGCCAGCAGCTTGATCGGCTCTGGGGCCAACGTCCTGACTTTC
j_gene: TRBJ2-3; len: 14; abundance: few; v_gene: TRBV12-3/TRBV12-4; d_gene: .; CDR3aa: CASRYGLGGDTQYF; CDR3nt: TGTGCCAGCAGATATGGACTGGGTGGGGATACGCAGTATTTT
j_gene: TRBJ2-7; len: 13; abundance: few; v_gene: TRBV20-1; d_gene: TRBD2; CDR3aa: CSASSSGDYEQYF; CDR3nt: TGCAGTGCGTCTTCTAGCGGAGACTACGAGCAGTACTTC
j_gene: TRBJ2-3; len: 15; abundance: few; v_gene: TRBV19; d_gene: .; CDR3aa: CASSIFFRVEDTQYF; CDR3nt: TGTGCCAGTAGTATATTTTTCCGGGTGGAAGATACGCAGTATTTT
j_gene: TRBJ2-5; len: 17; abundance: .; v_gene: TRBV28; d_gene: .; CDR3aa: CASTLGTLRDLQETQYF; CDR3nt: TGTGCCAGCACCCTGGGAACACTCCGGGATTTACAAGAGACCCAGTACTTC
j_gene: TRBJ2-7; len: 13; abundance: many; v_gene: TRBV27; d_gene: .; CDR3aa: CASSLLNTYEQYF; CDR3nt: TGTGCCAGCAGTTTATTAAACACCTACGAGCAGTACTTC
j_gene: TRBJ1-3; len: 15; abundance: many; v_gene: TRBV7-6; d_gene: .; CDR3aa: CASSPLRGSGNTIYF; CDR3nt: TGTGCCAGCAGCCCCCTTCGCGGATCTGGAAACACCATATATTTT
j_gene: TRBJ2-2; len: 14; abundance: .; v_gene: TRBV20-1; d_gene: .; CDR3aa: CSARKGGNTGELFF; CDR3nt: TGCAGTGCCAGGAAAGGCGGGAACACCGGGGAGCTGTTTTTT
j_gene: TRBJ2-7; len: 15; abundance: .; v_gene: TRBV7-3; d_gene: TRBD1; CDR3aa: CASSAAGGVAPEHYF; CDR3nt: TGTGCCAGCAGCGCCGCAGGGGGCGTCGCTCCCGAGCATTACTTC
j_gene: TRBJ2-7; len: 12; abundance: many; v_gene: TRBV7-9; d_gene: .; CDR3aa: CASSLWGDEQYF; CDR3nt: TGTGCCAGCAGCTTATGGGGTGACGAGCAGTACTTC
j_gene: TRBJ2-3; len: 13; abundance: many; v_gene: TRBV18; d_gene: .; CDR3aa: CASSPRGADTQYF; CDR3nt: TGTGCCAGCTCACCGAGGGGCGCAGATACGCAGTATTTT
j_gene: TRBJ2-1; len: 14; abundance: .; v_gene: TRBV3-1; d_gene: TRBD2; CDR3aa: CASSPLGTNKRQFF; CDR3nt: TGTGCCAGCAGCCCTCTGGGGACTAATAAACGGCAGTTCTTC
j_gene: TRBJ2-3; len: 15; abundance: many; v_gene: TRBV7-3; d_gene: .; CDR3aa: CASSLVPGSTDTQYF; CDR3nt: TGTGCCAGCAGCTTAGTACCCGGTAGCACAGATACGCAGTATTTT
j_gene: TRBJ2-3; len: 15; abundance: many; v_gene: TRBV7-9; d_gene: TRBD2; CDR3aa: CASSQWAGDTDTQYF; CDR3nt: TGTGCCAGCAGCCAGTGGGCGGGAGACACAGATACGCAGTATTTT
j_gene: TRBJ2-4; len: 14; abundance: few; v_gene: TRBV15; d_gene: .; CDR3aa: CATSRGGGRDIQYF; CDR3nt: TGTGCCACCAGCAGAGGTGGGGGTCGGGACATTCAGTACTTC